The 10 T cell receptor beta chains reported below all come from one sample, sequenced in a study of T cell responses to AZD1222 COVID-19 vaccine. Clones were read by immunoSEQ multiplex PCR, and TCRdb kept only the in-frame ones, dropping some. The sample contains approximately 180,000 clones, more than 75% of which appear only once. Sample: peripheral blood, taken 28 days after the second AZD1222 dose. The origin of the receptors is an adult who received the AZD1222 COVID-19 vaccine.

CDR3 nucleotides: TGTGCCAGCAGCTTTGGACAGGGCGGCGAAAAACTGTTTTTT. Translating gives CASSFGQGGEKLFF. The chain uses TRBV7-9 and TRBJ1-4; 8 bases fit TRBD1. Trimming at V came to 3 bases and at J to 8 bases, leaving 5 bases not matched to a gene. This CDR3 contains 14 residues. The germline V gene encodes CDR1 SEHNR and CDR2 FQNEAQ (reference sequence).

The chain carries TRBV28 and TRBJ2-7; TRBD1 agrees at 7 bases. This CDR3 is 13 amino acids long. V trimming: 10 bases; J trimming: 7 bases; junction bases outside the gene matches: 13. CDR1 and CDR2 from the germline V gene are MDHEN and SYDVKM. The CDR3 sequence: CATLSGTAAEQYF. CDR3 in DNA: TGTGCCACCCTTTCCGGGACAGCGGCGGAGCAGTACTTC.

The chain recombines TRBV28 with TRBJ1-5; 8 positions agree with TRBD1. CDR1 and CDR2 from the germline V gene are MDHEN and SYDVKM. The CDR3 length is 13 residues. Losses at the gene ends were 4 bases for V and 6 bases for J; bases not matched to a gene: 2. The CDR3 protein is CASSWTGTQPQHF. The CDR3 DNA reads TGTGCCAGCAGTTGGACAGGGACTCAGCCCCAGCATTTT.

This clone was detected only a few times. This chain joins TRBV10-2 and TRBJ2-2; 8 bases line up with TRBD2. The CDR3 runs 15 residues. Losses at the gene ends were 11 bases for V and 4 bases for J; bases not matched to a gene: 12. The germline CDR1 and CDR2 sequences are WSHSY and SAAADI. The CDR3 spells CARGSRLAGTGELFF. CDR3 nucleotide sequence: TGCGCCCGCGGGAGTAGGCTAGCGGGCACCGGGGAGCTGTTTTTT.

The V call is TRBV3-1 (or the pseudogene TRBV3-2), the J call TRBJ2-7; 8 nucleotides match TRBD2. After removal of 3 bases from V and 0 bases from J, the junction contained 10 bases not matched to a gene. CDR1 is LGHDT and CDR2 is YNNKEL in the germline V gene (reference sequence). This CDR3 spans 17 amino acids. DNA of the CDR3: TGTGCCAGCAGCCATCCATGGGGCGCGGGAGGCTCCTACGAGCAGTACTTC. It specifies CASSHPWGAGGSYEQYF.

The CDR3 DNA reads as TGTGCCAGTCCCCCCTACGAGCAGTACTTC. Translating it yields CASPPYEQYF. V usage is TRBV7-3 and J usage is TRBJ2-7; D uncertain. Germline CDR1 and CDR2: SGHTA and FQGTGA. The length of the CDR3 is 10 residues. The V and J ends lost 9 bases and 2 bases respectively, with 5 bases between them.

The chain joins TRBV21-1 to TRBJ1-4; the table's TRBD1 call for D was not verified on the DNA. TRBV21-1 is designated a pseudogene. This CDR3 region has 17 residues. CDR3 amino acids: CASSKGRTGTGDEKLFF. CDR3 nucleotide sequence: TGTGCCAGCAGCAAAGGGAGGACAGGGACAGGGGATGAAAAACTGTTTTTT.

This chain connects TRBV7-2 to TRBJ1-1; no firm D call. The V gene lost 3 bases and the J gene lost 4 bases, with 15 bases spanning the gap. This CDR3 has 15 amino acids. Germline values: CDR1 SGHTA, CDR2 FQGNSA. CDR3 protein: CASSLRTLRVTEAFF. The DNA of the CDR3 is TGTGCCAGCAGCTTGAGGACTCTAAGAGTCACTGAAGCTTTCTTT. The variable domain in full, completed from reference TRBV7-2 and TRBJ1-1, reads GAGVSQSPSNKVTEKGKDVELRCDPISGHTALYWYRQSLGQGLEFLIYFQGNSAPDKSGLPSDRFSAERTGGSVSTLTIQRTQQEDSAVYLCASSLRTLRVTEAFFGQGTRLTVV.

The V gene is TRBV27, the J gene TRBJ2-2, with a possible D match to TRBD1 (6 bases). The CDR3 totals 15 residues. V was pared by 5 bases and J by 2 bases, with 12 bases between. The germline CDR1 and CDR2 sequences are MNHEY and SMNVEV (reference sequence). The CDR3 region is CASSPGQYNTGELFF. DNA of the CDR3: TGTGCCAGCAGTCCTGGACAGTATAACACCGGGGAGCTGTTTTTT.

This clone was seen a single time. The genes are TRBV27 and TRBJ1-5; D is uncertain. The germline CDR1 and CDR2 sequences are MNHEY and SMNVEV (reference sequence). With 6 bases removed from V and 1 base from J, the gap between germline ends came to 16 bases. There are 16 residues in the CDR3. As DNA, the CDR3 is TGTGCCAGCAGGCCCACCGGGAGGAGAAGCAATCAGCCCCAGCATTTT. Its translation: CASRPTGRRSNQPQHF.